Listed below are T cell receptor beta chains from one sample, sequenced in a study of T-cell reconstitution after alpha-beta-depleted transplantation in children. TCRdb called the PCR reads again in MiXCR, with one record for every CDR3 protein. The sample includes hundreds of thousands of distinct CDR3 sequences, under 15% of them seen just once. Sample: PBMCs, taken before TCRalphabeta/CD19-depleted stem cell transplant. The source is a girl aged 2 to 9 with congenital amegakaryocytic thrombocytopenia, due to receive a stem cell transplant. Each CDR3 is given with its conserved first and last residue. A D gene is named only where the DNA matches it firmly. The size entry is marked missing in some rows and otherwise reads once, few, many or a size class.

NA,few,TRBV12-3/TRBV12-4,TRBJ2-7,TGTGCCAGCAGCCCTGGCGAGATGGGCTACGAGCAGTACTTC,CASSPGEMGYEQYF
TRBD2,many,TRBV20-1,TRBJ2-2,TGCAGTGCGCCCCGGACTAGCGGGAGCCCCGGGGAGCTGTTTTTT,CSAPRTSGSPGELFF
NA,many,TRBV7-9,TRBJ2-7,TGTGCCAGCAGCCCGGACGCCTACGAGCAGTACTTC,CASSPDAYEQYF
NA,NA,TRBV7-9,TRBJ2-1,TGTGCCAGCATGAGGGGCGTGGACACCTCCTACAATGAGCAGTTCTTC,CASMRGVDTSYNEQFF
NA,many,TRBV6-1,TRBJ2-1,TGTGCCAGCTCAGGACACGGGATTTGGTCCTACAATGAGCAGTTCTTC,CASSGHGIWSYNEQFF
TRBD2,few,TRBV29-1,TRBJ2-3,TGCAGCCTCATCCAGCGGGGTGTCACAGATACGCAGTATTTT,CSLIQRGVTDTQYF
NA,many,TRBV5-1,TRBJ2-7,TGCGCCAGCAGCTCAGAGGCTTCCCTAGGAATCTACGAGCAGTACTTC,CASSSEASLGIYEQYF
NA,few,TRBV7-6,TRBJ2-2,TGTGCCAGCAGCAATCTATTAGAATTGGAGGCGAACACCGGGGAGCTGTTTTTT,CASSNLLELEANTGELFF
NA,NA,TRBV20-1,TRBJ1-1,TGCAGTGCTAGCCGTCTGACAGACGGCGGGCCTGAAGCTTTCTTT,CSASRLTDGGPEAFF
TRBD1,NA,TRBV29-1,TRBJ2-7,TGCAGCGGGGGACAGGGAGTCTCGAGGGAGCAGTACTTC,CSGGQGVSREQYF
NA,many,TRBV11-2,TRBJ2-1,TGTGCCAGCAGCTCCTTGGTTCGTGAGCAGTTCTTC,CASSSLVREQFF
TRBD2,NA,TRBV5-1,TRBJ2-1,TGCGCCAGCAGCCCCGAGGGAGGGAGGAGCAATGAGCAGTTCTTC,CASSPEGGRSNEQFF
NA,few,TRBV7-8,TRBJ2-7,TGTGCCAGCAGCTTAGCGCTGGGACACGGGAGCGAGCAGTACTTC,CASSLALGHGSEQYF
NA,NA,TRBV20-1,TRBJ2-7,TGCAGTCTGGCGCCTGGTAGGACCTACGAGCAGTACTTC,CSLAPGRTYEQYF
TRBD1,many,TRBV5-1,TRBJ2-5,TGCGCCAGCAGCCGATCGACAGGGATCGAGGAGACCCAGTACTTC,CASSRSTGIEETQYF
TRBD1,NA,TRBV20-1,TRBJ1-1,TGCAGTGCTCTAAACTGGACAGGTCGGGGGATCACTGAAGCTTTCTTT,CSALNWTGRGITEAFF
TRBD1,once,TRBV2,TRBJ2-5,TGTGCCAGCAGTCGGGACAGGGGCTACGAGACCCTGTACTTC,CASSRDRGYETLYF
TRBD1,NA,TRBV20-1,TRBJ1-1,TGCAGGACATTTGGGACAGGGGGCACTGAAGCTTTCTTT,CRTFGTGGTEAFF
NA,many,TRBV20-1,TRBJ2-1,TGCAGTGCTACCGACTGGAACAATGAGCAGTTCTTC,CSATDWNNEQFF
TRBD2,NA,TRBV7-8,TRBJ2-1,TGTGCCAGCAGCTTTGCACTAGCGGTTTACAATGAGCAGTTCTTC,CASSFALAVYNEQFF
NA,few,TRBV30,TRBJ1-1,TGTGCCTGGGCTGGACAGTTGAACACTGAAGCTTTCTTT,CAWAGQLNTEAFF
TRBD1,few,TRBV5-1,TRBJ2-7,TGCGCCAGCAGCCACCAGACAGGGGGCGCGTACGAGCAGTACTTC,CASSHQTGGAYEQYF
NA,NA,TRBV4-2,TRBJ2-1,TGTGCCAGCAGCCAGGAGCGGGCTTACAATGAGCAGTTCTTC,CASSQERAYNEQFF
NA,many,TRBV24-1,TRBJ2-3,TGTGCCACCGGAACGAGGAACAGGGACCGTGCAGATACGCAGTATTTT,CATGTRNRDRADTQYF
NA,many,TRBV20-1,TRBJ2-3,TGCAGTGCTAGAGATCCCGGGAGTTCATCCGATACGCAGTATTTT,CSARDPGSSSDTQYF
NA,many,TRBV10-3,TRBJ1-2,TGTGCCATCAGTGAGCCGATTGTCCGCGGTAACTATGGCTACACCTTC,CAISEPIVRGNYGYTF
TRBD2,few,TRBV14,TRBJ2-5,TGTGCCAGCAGCCAACCTAGCGGAGGAAGGGAGACCCAGTACTTC,CASSQPSGGRETQYF
NA,few,TRBV7-9,TRBJ2-1,TGTGCCAGCCAGACAAGGGGCTACAATGAGCAGTTCTTC,CASQTRGYNEQFF
TRBD1,few,TRBV28,TRBJ2-2,TGTGCCAGCAGTTCTACAGGGGATTCCACCGGGGAGCTGTTTTTT,CASSSTGDSTGELFF
TRBD2,many,TRBV20-1,TRBJ2-1,TGCAGTGCTAGCAGCGGGATTGGGTACAATGAGCAGTTCTTC,CSASSGIGYNEQFF
TRBD2,NA,TRBV12-3/TRBV12-4,TRBJ2-7,TGTGCCAGCAGAAGAGCGGGAGAGGTCTACGAGCAGTACTTC,CASRRAGEVYEQYF
NA,many,TRBV7-9,TRBJ1-1,TGTGCCAGCAGCTTGAGTGGGGGGGTCCCTGAAGCTTTCTTT,CASSLSGGVPEAFF
NA,many,TRBV5-1,TRBJ1-1,TGCGCCAGCAGCTTACTGACAGACACTGAAGCTTTCTTT,CASSLLTDTEAFF
TRBD1,few,TRBV5-1,TRBJ1-2,TGCGCCAGCAGCTCCACAGGGGGCCCGGGCTATGGCTACACCTTC,CASSSTGGPGYGYTF
NA,few,TRBV20-1,TRBJ1-1,TGCAGTGCTAGAGATGCGAAGGGAACTGAAGCTTTCTTT,CSARDAKGTEAFF
TRBD2,NA,TRBV12-3/TRBV12-4,TRBJ2-1,TGTGCCAGCAGACAACTAGCGGGAGAGCCCTACAATGAGCAGTTCTTC,CASRQLAGEPYNEQFF
TRBD1,few,TRBV7-9,TRBJ1-2,TGTGCCAGCAGCTTAGACTGGACAGGATACTATGGCTACACCTTC,CASSLDWTGYYGYTF
NA,many,TRBV5-1,TRBJ1-4,TGCGCCAGCAGCTTACCGCAGAATGAAAAACTGTTTTTT,CASSLPQNEKLFF
NA,few,TRBV27,TRBJ1-5,TGTGCCAGCACCTCGGTCGGGGGGTCGGGTAGGGCCCAGCATTTT,CASTSVGGSGRAQHF
TRBD2,NA,TRBV20-1,TRBJ2-1,TGCAGTGCTAGACCCCTCCTAGCGGGAGGCTACAATGAGCAGTTCTTC,CSARPLLAGGYNEQFF
NA,few,TRBV18,TRBJ2-2,TGTGCCAGCTCACCGGGGGCCAACGGGGAGCTGTTTTTT,CASSPGANGELFF
NA,few,TRBV7-9,TRBJ1-1,TGTGCCAGCCCGCGGAGACTGGTCCGCGGTGAAGCTTTCTTT,CASPRRLVRGEAFF
TRBD1,NA,TRBV10-3,TRBJ2-5,TGTGCCATCAACCCGGGACAGGGGCGGGAGACCCAGTACTTC,CAINPGQGRETQYF
NA,many,TRBV20-1,TRBJ2-7,TGCAGTGCAGCAGGATTAGCGTACGAGCAGTACTTC,CSAAGLAYEQYF
NA,NA,TRBV5-1,TRBJ1-2,TGCGCCAGCAGGGCGCCGGGACGGGACTATGGCTACACCTTC,CASRAPGRDYGYTF
NA,many,TRBV6-5,TRBJ2-3,TGTGCCAGCAGTTCAGGGACACAAACTAGCACAGATACGCAGTATTTT,CASSSGTQTSTDTQYF
NA,many,TRBV7-2,TRBJ2-3,TGTGCCAGCAGCTTAGGAGGCCTAAGCGCGGATACGCAGTATTTT,CASSLGGLSADTQYF
NA,many,TRBV5-1,TRBJ2-7,TGCGCCAGCAGTGTTTACGTCGGGTACGAGCAGTACTTC,CASSVYVGYEQYF
TRBD2,many,TRBV28,TRBJ2-1,TGTGCCAGCAGTAATAGCGGGAGAGTTGGTTACAATGAGCAGTTCTTC,CASSNSGRVGYNEQFF
NA,few,TRBV7-2,TRBJ1-1,TGTGCCAGCAGCTTAGCGGGGCGCCGGGGAGCTTTCTTT,CASSLAGRRGAFF
NA,NA,TRBV20-1,TRBJ1-2,TGCAGTGCTAGTTTGTATGGGCAGGGCTACACCTTC,CSASLYGQGYTF
NA,few,TRBV6-6,TRBJ2-7,TGTGCCAGCTTTGGCGGGTCACCCTACGAGCAGTACTTC,CASFGGSPYEQYF
NA,many,TRBV10-3,TRBJ2-7,TGTGCCATCAGTGAACCGCCGGAGGGGCGTTACGAGCAGTACTTC,CAISEPPEGRYEQYF
NA,NA,TRBV20-1,TRBJ2-1,TGCAGTGCTACTCAAGCGCTCTCCTACAATGAGCAGTTCTTC,CSATQALSYNEQFF
NA,NA,TRBV2,TRBJ2-1,TGTGCGAGCATTGGGGGAAAGAGCTCCTACAATGAGCAGTTCTTC,CASIGGKSSYNEQFF
NA,few,TRBV12-3/TRBV12-4,TRBJ2-2,TGTGCCAGCAGCCAGGGTCCGGGAGTAAACACCGGGGAGCTGTTTTTT,CASSQGPGVNTGELFF
NA,many,TRBV5-1,TRBJ2-1,TGCGCCAGCAGCCCCACCATAGCGGTAACCTACAATGAGCAGTTCTTC,CASSPTIAVTYNEQFF